These 21 T cell receptor beta chains originate from one sample sequenced in a study of spatial heterogeneity in lung cancer. MiXCR was run by TCRdb on the 5' RACE reads, yielding one entry per CDR3 protein. The sample yields about 21,000 distinct CDR3 sequences, around 4.3% seen once. Regarding time point: sample taken at primary tumor resection. Sample: PBMCs, taken at surgery. All receptors come from a male donor with early-stage non-small cell lung cancer.

This clonotype was counted ten times or more. The chain couples TRBV18 to TRBJ1-4; 7 bases match TRBD1. The V and J ends lost 6 bases and 6 bases, in that order; junction bases with no gene match: 1. Germline V lookup: CDR1 KGHSH, CDR2 LQKENI. The CDR3 is 12 residues long. As DNA, the CDR3 is TGTGCCAGCTCTCAGGGGGATGAAAAACTGTTTTTT. Its translation: CASSQGDEKLFF.

In its sample, this clonotype was seen many times. This chain uses TRBV3-1 with TRBJ1-5; no clear D. Between the trimmed V and J ends, which lost 1 base and 5 bases, there was a span of 12 bases. The CDR3 has 15 residues. CDR1 and CDR2 (germline): LGHDT, YNNKEL (reference sequence). CDR3 loop: CASSQGPGKYQPQHF. The CDR3 DNA sequence: TGTGCCAGCAGCCAAGGTCCCGGCAAATATCAGCCCCAGCATTTT.

This clonotype was counted many times. The CDR3 DNA follows: TGTGCCAGCAGCTCAAAACAGGGCATGAATGGCTACACCTTC. Its protein is CASSSKQGMNGYTF. V is TRBV7-9 and J is TRBJ1-2, with D maybe TRBD1 (6 bases). Trimming cost V 4 bases and J 6 bases, with 15 bases left between them. Germline CDR1 reads SEHNR; CDR2 reads FQNEAQ (reference sequence). The CDR3 length is 14 residues. Using reference TRBV7-9 and TRBJ1-2 for the parts outside the CDR3, the full variable domain is DTGVSQNPRHKITKRGQNVTFRCDPISEHNRLYWYRQTLGQGPEFLTYFQNEAQLEKSRLLSDRFSAERPKGSFSTLEIQRTEQGDSAMYLCASSSKQGMNGYTFGSGTRLTVV.

This clonotype was recorded many times. CDR3 nucleotides: TGTGCCAGCAGCCTCGGATCAGCCTACGAGCAGTACTTC. As protein: CASSLGSAYEQYF. The chain recombines TRBV5-6 with TRBJ2-7; D not certain. The V end was cut by 4 bases, the J end by 2 bases, with 10 bases between. CDR1 SGHDT and CDR2 YYEEEE come from the germline V gene. This CDR3 is 13 amino acids long.

This clonotype came up many times. This chain connects TRBV6-2 or TRBV6-3 to TRBJ2-1, with 7 bases matching TRBD1. V lost 4 bases to trimming and J lost 1 base; unmatched junction nucleotides: 7. The CDR3 covers 16 residues. CDR1 and CDR2 from the germline V gene are MNHEY and SVGEGT. The CDR3 DNA sequence: TGTGCCAGCAGTTTACAAGGGGGCTTATCCTACAATGAGCAGTTCTTC. Its translation is CASSLQGGLSYNEQFF.

This clonotype was recorded many times. The gene calls are TRBV3-1 and TRBJ2-7; D remains ambiguous. V lost 2 bases and J lost 9, with 11 bases in between. The CDR3 runs to 12 residues. CDR1 and CDR2 (germline): LGHDT, YNNKEL (reference sequence). CDR3 protein: CASSQKGSRQYF. CDR3 nucleotide sequence: TGTGCCAGCAGCCAAAAGGGCTCACGGCAGTACTTC.

This clonotype was detected ten times or more. The V gene is TRBV10-3, the J gene TRBJ2-7, with 7 bases fitting TRBD2. This CDR3 has 15 amino acids. CDR1 and CDR2 (germline): ENHRY, SYGVKD. The junction had 8 bases not matched to a gene; V was cut back by 6 bases and J by 0 bases. CDR3 sequence reads: CAIRWGGGDSYEQYF. DNA of the CDR3: TGTGCCATCAGGTGGGGCGGGGGTGACTCCTACGAGCAGTACTTC.

This chain joins TRBV6-5 and TRBJ1-6; 9 bases agree with TRBD1. This CDR3 has 14 amino acids. From germline, CDR1 is MNHEY and CDR2 SVGAGI. J gave up 6 bases and V 9 bases, and 6 bases lay outside the gene matches. CDR3 in DNA: TGTGCCAGTCGGACAGGGGTTGTTAATTCACCCCTCCACTTT. It translates to CASRTGVVNSPLHF.

This clonotype showed up many times. The V and J genes are TRBV29-1 and TRBJ2-2, with 9 bases matching TRBD1. Germline V lookup: CDR1 SQVTM, CDR2 ANQGSEA. The CDR3 runs to 16 residues. V dropped 3 bases and J dropped 3; count of bases not matched to a gene: 8. CDR3 nucleotides: TGCAGCGTTGATCCGGGACAGGGAGGTTACACCGGGGAGCTGTTTTTT. Translating gives CSVDPGQGGYTGELFF.

This clonotype appeared many times. The conserved final phenylalanine or tryptophan is absent from the CDR3, which likely points to a read error. No DNA is shown, since the ends of the CDR3 on it are uncertain; the CDR3 is the one TCRdb lists. The rearrangement links TRBV21-1 to TRBJ1-6. TRBV21-1 is a listed pseudogene. The CDR3 is made up of 13 amino acids, end residues included. The CDR3 spells CASSKGTPPDGEI.

This clonotype was recorded many times. The chain couples TRBV20-1 to TRBJ2-2; 7 nucleotides agree with TRBD1. From germline, CDR1 is DFQATT and CDR2 SNEGSKA (reference sequence). The CDR3 has 14 residues. The trim removed 5 bases at V and 1 base at J, leaving 4 bases unmatched. The CDR3 loop is CSASHRGNTGELFF. The CDR3 DNA reads as TGCAGTGCTTCCCACAGGGGGAACACCGGGGAGCTGTTTTTT.

Sample share makes this clonotype medium-sized. This rearrangement joins TRBV7-9 to TRBJ1-1, with 9 positions matching TRBD1. This CDR3 spans 15 amino acids. The J segment lost 4 bases and the V segment lost 3 bases, leaving 6 bases of the junction unmatched. The germline V gene has CDR1 SEHNR and CDR2 FQNEAQ (reference sequence). In DNA, the CDR3 is TGTGCCAGCAGCTTGCGGGGACAGGGTTCCACTGAAGCTTTCTTT. Amino acid sequence: CASSLRGQGSTEAFF.

The chain employs TRBV20-1 and TRBJ1-5; TRBD1 might be the D (6 bases). Per the germline V gene, CDR1 is DFQATT and CDR2 is SNEGSKA (reference sequence). The V and J ends lost 6 bases and 4 bases respectively, with 16 bases between them. This CDR3 comprises 14 residues. The DNA for the CDR3 is TGCAGTGCCACCACAGGGCCGCTGAATCAGCCCCAGCATTTT. It codes for CSATTGPLNQPQHF.

This clonotype was observed many times. The V gene is TRBV29-1, the J gene TRBJ1-4; tentatively, D is TRBD1 (5 bases). The CDR3 consists of 13 residues. Looked up from germline, CDR1 is SQVTM and CDR2 is ANQGSEA. Trimming left V 5 bases short and J 5 bases short, with 12 bases between. CDR3 in amino acids: CSVKGGANEKLFF. CDR3 nucleotide sequence: TGCAGCGTTAAGGGAGGGGCGAATGAAAAACTGTTTTTT.

This clonotype was observed at least ten times. V gene TRBV20-1 combines with J gene TRBJ1-2; D gene ambiguous. V dropped 5 bases and J dropped 5 bases, with 9 bases sitting between them. CDR1 and CDR2 (germline): DFQATT, SNEGSKA (reference sequence). CDR3 length equals 11 residues. The CDR3, as DNA: TGCAGTGCTGCCCAGGAGTATGGCTACACCTTC. It codes for CSAAQEYGYTF.

At least ten counts were recorded for this clonotype. V and J are TRBV5-1 and TRBJ2-1; 9 positions agree with TRBD2. Unmatched junction bases numbered 12, after V lost 4 bases and J lost 7 bases. CDR1 and CDR2 (germline): SGHRS, YFSETQ. This CDR3 is 16 amino acids long. This chain's CDR3 is CASSPLQLAGVNEQFF. The CDR3 coding sequence is TGCGCCAGCAGCCCACTCCAGTTAGCGGGAGTAAATGAGCAGTTCTTC.

This clonotype was found many times. The chain links TRBV5-1 to TRBJ1-4; D may be TRBD1 (6 bases). The germline V and J ends were trimmed by 4 bases and 6 bases, with 10 bases remaining between them. The CDR3 runs to 13 residues. Germline assignment: CDR1 SGHRS and CDR2 YFSETQ. The CDR3 DNA reads TGCGCCAGCAGCACATGGACAGATGAAAAACTGTTTTTT. Its translation is CASSTWTDEKLFF.

This clonotype was counted at least ten times. The rearrangement uses TRBV6-6 and TRBJ1-2, with 9 bases that match TRBD1. Germline V CDR1 and CDR2: MNHNY, SVGAGI (reference sequence). J gave up 5 bases and V 10 bases, and 5 bases lay outside the gene matches. The CDR3 runs to 12 residues. CDR3 protein: CAISGQGYGYTF. CDR3 coding DNA: TGTGCCATCTCGGGACAGGGTTATGGCTACACCTTC.

To note about this clonotype: A much larger clone sits a single nucleotide away, making a read error possible. Since no conserved phenylalanine or tryptophan closes the CDR3, a read error is the likely cause. V gene TRBV11-2 combines with J gene TRBJ2-7; TRBD2 matches at 8 bases. The germline V gene has CDR1 SGHAT and CDR2 FQNNGV. This CDR3 has 15 residues. V shed 4 bases and J 0 bases; nucleotides not matched to a gene: 5. This CDR3 reads CASSSLAGASYEQYI. The DNA of the CDR3 is TGTGCCAGCAGCTCGCTAGCGGGTGCCTCCTACGAGCAGTACATC.

In its sample, this clonotype was seen many times. The rearrangement uses TRBV27 and TRBJ2-2; D gene unclear. Germline CDR1 reads MNHEY; CDR2 reads SMNVEV (reference sequence). CDR3 length: 15 residues. Trimming pared 4 bases from V and 3 bases from J, leaving 12 bases between. CDR3 coding DNA: TGTGCCAGCAGTTCCACGGACGGATACACCGGGGAGCTGTTTTTT. The encoded protein is CASSSTDGYTGELFF.

In its sample, this clonotype was seen many times. The chain employs TRBV7-3 and TRBJ1-6, with unresolved D. Germline lookup yields CDR1 SGHTA and CDR2 FQGTGA. There are 11 residues in the CDR3. The germline V and J ends were trimmed by 4 bases and 13 bases, with 8 bases remaining between them. CDR3 in DNA: TGTGCCAGCAGCTCGGGTGGGCCCCTCCACTTT. Translated, it gives CASSSGGPLHF.